This T cell receptor beta chain was observed in a study of OX40 agonist ivuxolimab in advanced cancers. Study information: The patients received agonistic anti-OX40 (CD134) antibody ivuxolimab. Participants averaged approximately 61 years of age (range roughly 23 to 79) and were roughly 83% male. Prior anti-PD-1, anti-PD-L1 or anti-CTLA-4 therapy did not bar entry, and less than 50% had some. Partial responses were observed in three patients, of whom one had hepatocellular carcinoma and two had cutaneous melanoma.

Profiled with immunoSEQ multiplex PCR; TCRdb holds only in-frame clones, not every one. Of tens of thousands of clones listed, 75% to 90% are singletons. CDR3 length: 15 amino acids. Germline CDR1 reads SGDLS; CDR2 reads YYNGEE. V lost 0 bases and J lost 5; bases outside the gene matches: 5. The rearrangement links TRBV9 to TRBJ2-7, with TRBD1 matching 10 bases. This TCR was sampled from an adult with an advanced solid tumor such as melanoma, head and neck, liver or kidney cancer. The source was CD4+ or CD8+ T cells sorted from blood, collected in a trial of the OX40 agonist ivuxolimab. The chain's CDR3 is CASSVEGTGVNEQYF. CDR3 sequence (DNA): TGTGCCAGCAGCGTAGAAGGGACAGGGGTCAACGAGCAGTACTTC. Based on the CDR3 plus reference TRBV9 and TRBJ2-7, the full variable domain is DSGVTQTPKHLITATGQRVTLRCSPRSGDLSVYWYQQSLDQGLQFLIQYYNGEERAKGNILERFSAQQFPDLHSELNLSSLELGDSALYFCASSVEGTGVNEQYFGPGTRLTVT.